This T cell receptor beta chain was captured by sequencing in a study of blood T cell repertoires in COVID-19. Germline V gives CDR1 MNHEY, CDR2 SVGAGI. The V end lost 0 bases, the J end lost 4 bases, and 10 bases lay between the germline ends. The CDR3 covers 14 residues. The Seattle patients joined while their infection was active and were tracked longitudinally afterward. Generated by immunoSEQ multiplex PCR, the TCRdb table keeps only in-frame clones and is missing some. The data hold hundreds of thousands of clones, with more than 75% observed a single time. Sequencing input: peripheral blood. V and J are TRBV6-5 and TRBJ2-7; D is possibly TRBD1 (6 bases). The TCR sequence derives from a woman older than 75 with COVID-19, enrolled during active disease. In nucleotides, the CDR3 is TGTGCCAGCAGTTACTCACGGCAGGGGTACGAGCAGTACGTC. It codes for CASSYSRQGYEQYV.